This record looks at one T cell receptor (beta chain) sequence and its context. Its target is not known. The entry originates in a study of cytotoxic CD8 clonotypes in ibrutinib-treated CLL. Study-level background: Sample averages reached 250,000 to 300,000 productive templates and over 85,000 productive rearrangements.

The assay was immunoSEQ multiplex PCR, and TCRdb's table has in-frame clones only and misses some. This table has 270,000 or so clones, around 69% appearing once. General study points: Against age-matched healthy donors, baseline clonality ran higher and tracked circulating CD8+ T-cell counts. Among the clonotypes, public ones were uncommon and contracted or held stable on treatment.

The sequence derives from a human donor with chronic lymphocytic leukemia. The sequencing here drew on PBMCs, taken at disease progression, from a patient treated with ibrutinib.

The CDR3: CASSLGGRGVSPLHF. As DNA, the CDR3 is TGTGCCAGCAGCTTAGGTGGCAGGGGAGTTTCACCCCTCCACTTT. The chain employs TRBV11-3 and TRBJ1-6, with D perhaps matching TRBD1 (6 bases). CDR1 is SGHNT and CDR2 is YENEEA in the germline V gene. The CDR3 totals 15 residues. The ends were cut back, 1 base at V and 9 bases at J, with 13 bases in the middle.